This TCR beta chain derives from a study of spatial heterogeneity in lung cancer (dated by TCRdb to between 2019 and 2020). In terms of the full investigation: More beta-chain than alpha-chain transcripts were consistently detected, likely reflecting higher beta-chain transcript abundance. In the raw uncorrected reads, each unique combination of TCR and UMI appeared more than ten times on average. Both alpha and beta chains were TCR-sequenced in 200 to 250 tumor regions, under 80 matched nontumor lung samples and 56 PBMC samples obtained at surgery. Nonsynonymous mutation counts, determined by whole-exome sequencing of tumor tissue, were related to TCR repertoire features. In non-small cell lung cancer, the study made a quantitative comparison of TCR alpha and beta repertoires among multiple tumor regions, matched nontumor lung and blood. Broader findings and caveats from the paper: Additional single-cell paired TCR alpha and beta sequencing was considered necessary to confirm, at a functional level, the hypothesis that regional TCRs recognize regional mutations.

This clonotype has at least ten counts. The clone's antigen remains unknown. Base qualities are not provided; no much larger clone lies one nucleotide away. This beta chain represents an off-target read in a library built for alpha chains; its size is of limited meaning. Explained via the paper, the time point label denotes: sample taken at primary tumor resection. TCR sequencing used whole RNA extracted from tumor and nontumor lung tissue, or from cryopreserved PBMC samples, without cell sorting. Samples were obtained from around 72 patients with early-stage, untreated non-small cell lung cancer from the lung TRACERx cohort. A patient was chosen for TCR sequencing only when enough RNA was available from at least two tumor regions. Library preparation employed 5' RACE. This sample was sequenced with a NextSeq 500. The TCR library protocol attached a unique molecular identifier to each TCR cDNA molecule to allow correction of PCR and sequencing errors. In the paper's pipeline: TCR identification, UMI-based error correction and CDR3 extraction were performed with Decombinator tools. TCRs above a frequency of 2 per 1,000, corresponding to the top 1% of the tumor frequency distribution, were defined as expanded. Rényi diversity was computed with the R vegan package after subsampling each repertoire 100 times to 5,000 TCRs. CDR3 similarity networks were constructed using string-kernel similarity of amino acid triplets, with links drawn between CDR3s whose pairwise similarity was above 0.82. TCRdb took the public reads, trimmed them with fastp at Q25, ran MiXCR for clone calling and kept in-frame beta chains. Each entry is one CDR3 protein sequence, shown with its most common DNA and genes. These V and J calls rely on TCRdb rather than the paper's analysis. This sample has approximately 13,000 distinct CDR3 sequences in its table, and 5.2% of those were observed once. The top ten hold 35% to 45% of the sample.

The receptor's source is a human donor with early-stage non-small cell lung cancer. The sequencing here drew on lung tumor tissue, taken at surgery.

The CDR3 here reads CAWSRDLPGVGEQFF. The sequenced DNA: TGTGCCTGGAGCCGGGACTTGCCCGGTGTGGGTGAGCAGTTCTTC. In this chain, TRBV30 is recombined with TRBJ2-1, with TRBD2 tentatively as D gene (6 bases match). In the germline V gene (reference sequence), CDR1 corresponds to GTSNPN and CDR2 to SVGIG. From its cysteine to its phenylalanine, the CDR3 spans 15 amino acids. This entry keeps only the CDR3 DNA: 45 bases, framed from base 1. V gives up 3 bases and J gives up 9 bases, and the segment between their germline ends measures 21 bases.